This passage covers 20 T cell receptor beta chains from one sample sequenced in a study of radiotherapy plus CTLA-4 blockade in lung cancer (dated by TCRdb to the late 2010s). Library generation was performed with the immunoSEQ multiplex PCR assay. This immuneACCESS table, as held by TCRdb, lists in-frame sequences with V and J called but not all clones. Of the missing ones, under half trace to an unresolved V gene in checked studies; the others have no known cause. The sample table shows 80,000 or so clones, and around 80% are seen once. The biggest ten clones account for approximately 0.81% of the sample. The sample was peripheral blood, taken from a patient treated with radiotherapy plus ipilimumab. The source of these receptors is a human donor with non-small cell lung cancer who had stable disease on radiotherapy plus ipilimumab.

The rearrangement links TRBV28 to TRBJ2-7; D call uncertain. Germline V gene sequence: CDR1 MDHEN, CDR2 SYDVKM. V gave up 8 bases and J gave up 0 bases, with 8 bases separating them. The CDR3 runs to 12 residues. For the CDR3, the DNA is TGTGCCAGCGGGCTAAACTCCTACGAGCAGTACTTC. This translates into CASGLNSYEQYF.

The CDR3 reads CASSFDGGSNQPQHF. The CDR3 nucleotides are TGTGCCAGCAGCTTTGACGGAGGGAGCAATCAGCCCCAGCATTTT. V is TRBV7-9 and J is TRBJ1-5; D is uncertain. The V end lost 3 bases, the J end lost 1 base, and 10 bases lay between the germline ends. This CDR3 comprises 15 residues. Germline CDR1 is SEHNR and CDR2 is FQNEAQ (reference sequence). The variable domain in full, with the rest retrieved from reference TRBV7-9 and TRBJ1-5, is DTGVSQNPRHKITKRGQNVTFRCDPISEHNRLYWYRQTLGQGPEFLTYFQNEAQLEKSRLLSDRFSAERPKGSFSTLEIQRTEQGDSAMYLCASSFDGGSNQPQHFGDGTRLSIL.

V usage is TRBV9 and J usage is TRBJ2-1, with TRBD2 matching 9 bases. Losses at the gene ends were 4 bases for V and 4 bases for J; bases not matched to a gene: 18. Per germline, CDR1 SGDLS and CDR2 YYNGEE. This CDR3 has 19 amino acids. CDR3 sequence: CASSRVGGLAGRPYNEQFF. The CDR3 DNA is TGTGCCAGCAGCCGGGTAGGTGGTCTAGCGGGGCGGCCGTACAATGAGCAGTTCTTC. The complete variable domain, with remaining parts taken from reference TRBV9 and TRBJ2-1, reads DSGVTQTPKHLITATGQRVTLRCSPRSGDLSVYWYQQSLDQGLQFLIQYYNGEERAKGNILERFSAQQFPDLHSELNLSSLELGDSALYFCASSRVGGLAGRPYNEQFFGPGTRLTVL.

This rearrangement joins TRBV11-2 to TRBJ2-5, with TRBD2 identical over 8 bases. Looked up from germline, CDR1 is SGHAT and CDR2 is FQNNGV. The CDR3 sequence is 14 residues long. V lost 9 bases, J lost 4 bases, and 10 bases stayed unmatched. CDR3 protein: CASHPGGGAETQYF. DNA of the CDR3: TGTGCCAGTCACCCGGGAGGGGGGGCAGAGACCCAGTACTTC.

Note on this clone: The junction departs from the called germline gene at one end, perhaps through a read error. The rearrangement joins TRBV7-7 to TRBJ2-3; D gene uncertain. This CDR3 comprises 14 residues. Germline CDR1 and CDR2: SSHAT and FNYEAQ (reference sequence). Here the CDR3 DNA reads TGTGCTAGCAGCTTTTTATCCAGCACAGATACGCAGTATTTT. This gives the protein CASSFLSSTDTQYF.

The chain employs TRBV2 and TRBJ2-7; 7 nucleotides match TRBD2. The CDR3 spans 15 residues. Germline values: CDR1 SNHLY, CDR2 FYNNEI. The J segment lost 6 bases and the V segment lost 7 bases, leaving 15 bases of the junction unmatched. The CDR3 sequence is CASTESSSGGSEQYF. CDR3 DNA sequence: TGTGCCAGCACCGAAAGTAGTTCAGGCGGGAGCGAGCAGTACTTC.

This chain joins TRBV10-2 and TRBJ2-7; the match to TRBD1 covers 11 bases. CDR1 and CDR2 (germline): WSHSY, SAAADI. The CDR3 contains 13 residues. V trimming: 7 bases; J trimming: 5 bases; junction bases outside the gene matches: 4. DNA for the CDR3: TGCGCCAGCAAACTGGACAGGGGGCACGAGCAGTACTTC. The encoded protein is CASKLDRGHEQYF.

This clone has more than one count but fewer than ten. The chain is built from TRBV19 and TRBJ1-5; tentatively, D is TRBD1 (6 bases). V lost 3 bases to trimming and J lost 4 bases, with 16 bases between them. CDR1 LNHDA and CDR2 SQIVND come from the germline V gene (reference sequence). The CDR3 runs 16 residues. Here the CDR3 reads CASSIDSGQTNQPQHF. As DNA, the CDR3 is TGTGCCAGTAGTATCGATTCGGGACAAACGAATCAGCCCCAGCATTTT.

This sequence joins TRBV9 and TRBJ2-1; 8 positions agree with TRBD2. V was clipped by 3 bases and J by 5 bases; unmatched bases: 7. Germline V gene data show CDR1 as SGDLS and CDR2 as YYNGEE. This CDR3 comprises 15 residues. CDR3 DNA: TGTGCCAGCAGCGCAGGACTAGCCAGAGACAATGAGCAGTTCTTC. It translates to CASSAGLARDNEQFF.

The V call is TRBV11-2, the J call TRBJ2-1; 15 positions agree with TRBD2. Per germline, CDR1 SGHAT and CDR2 FQNNGV. J was trimmed by 5 bases and V by 2 bases; bases with no gene match: 10. CDR3 length: 19 residues. The DNA of the CDR3 is TGTGCCAGCAGCTTATGGACCGGGACTAGCGGGAGGCCAAACAATGAGCAGTTCTTC. Translated: CASSLWTGTSGRPNNEQFF. The entire variable domain, with the rest obtained from reference TRBV11-2 and TRBJ2-1, is as follows: EAGVAQSPRYKIIEKRQSVAFWCNPISGHATLYWYQQILGQGPKLLIQFQNNGVVDDSQLPKDRFSAERLKGVDSTLKIQPAKLEDSAVYLCASSLWTGTSGRPNNEQFFGPGTRLTVL.

This clone was detected once. The CDR3 is CASSRTGKETQYF. In DNA, the CDR3 is TGTGCCAGCAGCCGGACAGGGAAAGAGACCCAGTACTTC. The rearrangement joins TRBV6-1 to TRBJ2-5, with 8 bases identical to TRBD1. Trimming at V came to 6 bases and at J to 3 bases, leaving 3 bases not matched to a gene. The CDR3 totals 13 residues. Germline CDR1 reads MNHNS; CDR2 reads SASEGT.

The V gene is TRBV5-4, the J gene TRBJ2-5; D may correspond to TRBD1 or TRBD2 (5 bases each). Germline lookup yields CDR1 SGHNT and CDR2 YYREEE (reference sequence). V lost 0 bases, J lost 2 bases, and 11 bases lay in between. The CDR3 has 15 residues. The CDR3 loop reads CASSLARGEQETQYF. The DNA for the CDR3 is TGTGCCAGCAGCTTGGCCAGAGGGGAACAAGAGACCCAGTACTTC.

V usage is TRBV7-3 and J usage is TRBJ1-5; D is unclear. Germline-derived CDR1 and CDR2 are SGHTA and FQGTGA. This CDR3 has 18 amino acids. The V and J ends lost 3 bases and 0 bases respectively, with 18 bases between them. CDR3 sequence: CASSFSGRKIHSNQPQHF. CDR3 bases: TGTGCCAGCAGCTTTTCTGGACGGAAGATACATAGCAATCAGCCCCAGCATTTT.

The CDR3 loop is CASSLGSYNEQFF. The CDR3 DNA is TGTGCCAGCAGCCTAGGTTCTTACAATGAGCAGTTCTTC. V and J are TRBV5-6 and TRBJ2-1; no definite D call. V gave up 4 bases and J gave up 4 bases, with 9 bases separating them. Germline CDR1 is SGHDT and CDR2 is YYEEEE. The CDR3 extends over 13 amino acids. Looking up the rest from reference TRBV5-6 and TRBJ2-1 gives the full variable domain: DAGVTQSPTHLIKTRGQQVTLRCSPKSGHDTVSWYQQALGQGPQFIFQYYEEEERQRGNFPDRFSGHQFPNYSSELNVNALLLGDSALYLCASSLGSYNEQFFGPGTRLTVL.

This clone was observed a handful of times. This chain connects TRBV28 to TRBJ1-3; TRBD1 aligns across 8 bases. The CDR3 is 16 residues long. V was pared by 5 bases and J by 3 bases, with 9 bases of the junction left unmatched. Germline CDR1 and CDR2: MDHEN and SYDVKM. The CDR3 DNA is TGTGCCAGCAGTAATACAGGGGGTTCAGTTGGAAACACCATATATTTT. Amino acid sequence: CASSNTGGSVGNTIYF.

The V call is TRBV28, the J call TRBJ2-5; tentatively, D is TRBD1 (6 bases). The V end lost 1 base, the J end lost 5 bases, and 14 bases lay between the germline ends. In germline, CDR1 is MDHEN, CDR2 SYDVKM. This CDR3 spans 15 amino acids. CDR3 loop: CASSLLGAGTETQYF. The CDR3 coding sequence is TGTGCCAGCAGTTTATTGGGGGCCGGTACGGAGACCCAGTACTTC.

The chain uses TRBV27 and TRBJ2-7; D is perhaps TRBD1 (5 bases). Germline-derived CDR1 and CDR2 are MNHEY and SMNVEV (reference sequence). Trimming took 5 bases from V and 0 from J, leaving 11 bases between them. CDR3 length: 14 residues. The CDR3 nucleotides read TGTGCCAGCAGTGTCAACAGGTACTCCTACGAGCAGTACTTC. Its protein product is CASSVNRYSYEQYF.

The chain joins TRBV19 to TRBJ1-5; D remains unclear. The germline V and J ends were trimmed by 2 bases and 5 bases, with 7 bases remaining between them. The CDR3 is made up of 13 amino acids. The germline CDR1 and CDR2 sequences are LNHDA and SQIVND (reference sequence). DNA of the CDR3: TGTGCCAGTAGTATAAGAGGCGATCAGCCCCAGCATTTT. Protein product: CASSIRGDQPQHF.

With respect to this clone: In the same sample, other DNA sequences code for this CDR3. The rearrangement links TRBV6-5 to TRBJ2-1; D is perhaps TRBD1 or TRBD2 (6 bases each). This CDR3 comprises 14 residues. V dropped 8 bases and J dropped 7 bases, with 18 bases sitting between them. Germline V gives CDR1 MNHEY, CDR2 SVGAGI. The CDR3 region is CASQRRGAENEQFF. The CDR3 DNA follows: TGTGCCAGCCAGAGGAGGGGGGCTGAAAATGAGCAGTTCTTC.

The chain has TRBV27 and TRBJ2-5; no reliable D call. Trimming took off 10 bases at V and 2 bases at J, with 17 bases between the two ends. CDR1 MNHEY and CDR2 SMNVEV come from the germline V gene (reference sequence). There are 14 residues in the CDR3. The CDR3 DNA reads as TGTGCCAACATTAGTGGGCCACAGCAAGAGACCCAGTACTTC. Translation gives CANISGPQQETQYF.